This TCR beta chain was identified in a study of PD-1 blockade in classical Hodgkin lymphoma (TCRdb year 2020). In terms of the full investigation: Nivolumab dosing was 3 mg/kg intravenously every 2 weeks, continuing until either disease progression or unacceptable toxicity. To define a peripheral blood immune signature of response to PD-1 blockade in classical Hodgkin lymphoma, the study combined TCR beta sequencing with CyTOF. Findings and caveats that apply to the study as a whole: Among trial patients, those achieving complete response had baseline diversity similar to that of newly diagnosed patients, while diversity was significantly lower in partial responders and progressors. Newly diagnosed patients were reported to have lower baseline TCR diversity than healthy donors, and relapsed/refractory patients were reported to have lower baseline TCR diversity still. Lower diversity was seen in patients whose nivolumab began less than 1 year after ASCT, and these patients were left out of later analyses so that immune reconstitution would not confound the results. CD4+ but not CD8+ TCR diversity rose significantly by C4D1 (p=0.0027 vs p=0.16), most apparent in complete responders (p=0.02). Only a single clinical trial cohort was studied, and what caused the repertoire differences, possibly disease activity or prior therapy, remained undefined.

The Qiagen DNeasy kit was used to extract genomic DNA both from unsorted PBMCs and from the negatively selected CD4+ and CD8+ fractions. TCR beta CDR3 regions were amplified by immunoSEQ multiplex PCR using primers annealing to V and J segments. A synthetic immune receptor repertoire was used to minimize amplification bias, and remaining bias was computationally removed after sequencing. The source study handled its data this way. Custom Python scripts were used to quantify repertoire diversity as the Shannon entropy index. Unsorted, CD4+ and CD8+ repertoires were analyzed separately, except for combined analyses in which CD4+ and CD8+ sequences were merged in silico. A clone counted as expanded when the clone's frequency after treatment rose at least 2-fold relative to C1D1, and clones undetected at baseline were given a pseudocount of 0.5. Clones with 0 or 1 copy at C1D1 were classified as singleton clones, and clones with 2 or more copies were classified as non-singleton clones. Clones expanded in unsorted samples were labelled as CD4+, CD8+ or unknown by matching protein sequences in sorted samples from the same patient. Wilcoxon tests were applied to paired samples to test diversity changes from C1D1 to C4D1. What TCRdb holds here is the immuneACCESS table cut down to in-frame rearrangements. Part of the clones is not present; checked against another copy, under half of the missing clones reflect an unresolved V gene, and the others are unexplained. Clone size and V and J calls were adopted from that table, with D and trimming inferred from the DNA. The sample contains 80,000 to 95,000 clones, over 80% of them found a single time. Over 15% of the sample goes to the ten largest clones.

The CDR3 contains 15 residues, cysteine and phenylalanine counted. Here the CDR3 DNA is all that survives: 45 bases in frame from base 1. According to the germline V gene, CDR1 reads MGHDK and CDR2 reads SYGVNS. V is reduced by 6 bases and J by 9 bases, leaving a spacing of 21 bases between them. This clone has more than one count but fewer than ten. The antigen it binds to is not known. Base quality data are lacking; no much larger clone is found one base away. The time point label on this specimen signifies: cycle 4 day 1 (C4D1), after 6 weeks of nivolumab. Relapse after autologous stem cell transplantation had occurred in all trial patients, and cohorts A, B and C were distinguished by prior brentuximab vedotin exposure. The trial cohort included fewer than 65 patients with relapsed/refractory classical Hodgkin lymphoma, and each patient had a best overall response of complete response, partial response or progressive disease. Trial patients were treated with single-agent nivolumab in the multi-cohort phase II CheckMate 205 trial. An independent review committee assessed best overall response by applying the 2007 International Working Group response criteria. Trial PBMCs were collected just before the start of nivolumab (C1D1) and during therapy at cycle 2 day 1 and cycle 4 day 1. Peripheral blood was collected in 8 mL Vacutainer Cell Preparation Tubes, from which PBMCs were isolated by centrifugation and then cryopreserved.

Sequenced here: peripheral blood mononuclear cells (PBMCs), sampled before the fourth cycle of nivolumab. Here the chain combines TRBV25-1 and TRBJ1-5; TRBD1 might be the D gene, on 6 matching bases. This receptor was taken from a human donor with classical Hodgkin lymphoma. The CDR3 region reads CASRPGTRGGGPQHF. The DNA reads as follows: TGTGCCAGCAGGCCAGGGACACGGGGCGGCGGGCCCCAGCATTTT.